This TCR beta chain was sequenced for a study of T cells in Graves' hyperthyroidism and ophthalmopathy. Patients were excluded because of uncontrolled infection, other autoimmune disease, pregnancy or lactation. Diagnoses were established using clinical symptoms, serum thyroxine and TRAb, thyroid ultrasound and orbital computed tomography. This clonotype was observed at least ten times. CDR3 length: 13 residues. Trimming at V came to 5 bases and at J to 4 bases, leaving 4 bases not matched to a gene. Per the germline V gene, CDR1 is DFQATT and CDR2 is SNEGSKA (reference sequence). Amplification of TCR beta CDR3 regions used RNA as the template. First-round RT-PCR with HTBI primers amplified the TCR CDR3 region. TCRdb independently ran MiXCR on the multiplex PCR reads; one entry per CDR3 protein. The sample lists fewer than 750,000 distinct CDR3 sequences, 40% to 55% seen once, with approximately 7.5% in the top ten.

The chain couples TRBV20-1 to TRBJ1-5, with 8 nucleotides matching TRBD1. This receptor was identified in a woman between 18 and 30 years old with Graves' hyperthyroidism. Sequencing used peripheral blood or thyroid tissue (not recorded which). CDR3 sequence: CSAQTGVNQPQHF. The CDR3 nucleotides are TGCAGTGCTCAGACAGGGGTGAATCAGCCCCAGCATTTT.